One and the same sample provided the 3 T cell receptor beta chains below, sequenced in a study of T-cell memory formation after mild COVID-19. MiXCR was run by TCRdb on the 5' RACE reads, yielding one entry per CDR3 protein. The sample has about 410,000 distinct CDR3 sequences; roughly 18% are singletons. Sequencing was carried out using PBMCs or a T cell subset sorted from them (not recorded which). The receptors originated from a young man who had mild COVID-19 (a few samples of this study predate the infection). Cell type and time point are not known.

The chain links TRBV18 to TRBJ2-1, with a tentative D call TRBD2 (5 bases). The V gene's germline CDR1 is KGHSH and CDR2 LQKENI. The CDR3 covers 14 residues. Trimming removed 0 bases at V and 10 bases at J, with 13 bases between. CDR3 sequence reads: CASSPPDWVREQFF. DNA for the CDR3: TGTGCCAGCTCACCACCGGACTGGGTCCGAGAGCAGTTCTTC. Full variable domain (outside the CDR3, taken from reference TRBV18 and TRBJ2-1): NAGVMQNPRHLVRRRGQEARLRCSPMKGHSHVYWYRQLPEEGLKFMVYLQKENIIDESGMPKERFSAEFPKEGPSILRIQQVVRGDSAAYFCASSPPDWVREQFFGPGTRLTVL.

CDR3 amino acids: CASSERGVSGVTQYF. The CDR3 DNA follows: TGTGCCAGCAGTGAAAGGGGGGTAAGTGGGGTGACGCAGTATTTT. The rearrangement links TRBV6-1 to TRBJ2-3, with D perhaps TRBD1 or TRBD2 (6 bases each). The CDR3 is 15 amino acids. The germline CDR1 and CDR2 sequences are MNHNS and SASEGT. Trimming shortened V by 2 bases and J by 9 bases, and 18 bases separated the two germline ends.

This chain uses TRBV2 with TRBJ1-4, with 7 positions matching TRBD1. V shed 3 bases, J shed 8 bases, and the junction held 12 bases outside the gene matches. Germline CDR1 is SNHLY and CDR2 is FYNNEI. This CDR3 spans 16 amino acids. CDR3 in amino acids: CASSDRPTGLGEKLFF. DNA of the CDR3: TGTGCCAGCAGTGATCGTCCGACAGGGTTGGGGGAAAAACTGTTTTTT.